This is a list of T cell receptor beta chains from one sample in a study of CXCR3-negative and CXCR3-positive naive CD8 T cells. Following a re-call of the 5' RACE reads, TCRdb has one entry per CDR3 protein and lacks DNA. The specimen's table records approximately 90,000 distinct CDR3 sequences. What was sequenced was naive CXCR3+ CD8+ T cells from blood. Every receptor here comes from a human donor in good health. Some clones in this sample may be carry-over from other donors' samples. The CDR3 runs from the conserved cysteine through the conserved F or W.

v_call	j_call	cdr3_aa
TRBV20-1	TRBJ2-1	CSASSAESSGVRDEQFF
TRBV28	TRBJ1-6	CASSLNSPLHF
TRBV11-2	TRBJ2-1	CASSLGDDEQFF
TRBV7-2	TRBJ2-5	CASSSSSGVQETQYF
TRBV25-1	TRBJ1-1	CASSDRQFREAFF
TRBV12-3/TRBV12-4	TRBJ1-2	CASSLGNSDYGYTF
TRBV23-1	TRBJ2-7	CASSRLGLDREFYEQYF
TRBV27	TRBJ2-5	CASSLTSGGAETQYF
TRBV19	TRBJ2-1	CASSIEQGAYNEQFF
TRBV12-3/TRBV12-4	TRBJ1-2	CASSPQGGYGYTF
TRBV28	TRBJ2-7	CASSLAGGSEQYF
TRBV27	TRBJ2-1	CASSFGQVIYNEQFF
TRBV15	TRBJ2-5	CATSRTGAFQETQYF
TRBV4-1	TRBJ2-7	CASSQGVGTAYEQYF
TRBV4-1	TRBJ2-7	CASSHFAAASYEQYF
TRBV28	TRBJ2-1	CASRARDRGLVEQFF
TRBV6-5	TRBJ1-1	CASGRDAEAFF
TRBV28	TRBJ2-5	CASSPWDRGPQETQYF
TRBV27	TRBJ2-7	CASSLSFAYEQYF
TRBV6-2/TRBV6-3	TRBJ2-5	CASSLSKNGAGGETQYF
TRBV4-1	TRBJ2-1	CASSQVGLADYNEQFF
TRBV19	TRBJ1-5	CASSSLGDQPQHF
TRBV2	TRBJ2-1	CASSEWTRGHEQFF
TRBV7-9	TRBJ2-3	CASSPIWRESDTQYF
TRBV4-2	TRBJ2-2	CASSPTSSLYTTGELFF
TRBV20-1	TRBJ1-1	CSATGGGIMNTEAFF
TRBV5-1	TRBJ1-5	CAGSLYGRNQPQHF
TRBV5-1	TRBJ1-2	CASSLEGTESNYGYTF
TRBV27	TRBJ2-3	CASSFRGLAGGVIGDTQYF
TRBV15	TRBJ1-2	CATSPRQGSYGYTF
TRBV27	TRBJ2-1	CASRQGAMDEQFF
TRBV12-3/TRBV12-4	TRBJ1-2	CASSSPRDRGYGYTF
TRBV4-1	TRBJ2-7	CASSPHGGSSYEQYF
TRBV5-6	TRBJ2-2	CASSHQRGAITGELFF
TRBV7-6	TRBJ2-7	CASSLEASGPYEQYF
TRBV4-1	TRBJ2-3	CASSQQVTGGGTDTQYF